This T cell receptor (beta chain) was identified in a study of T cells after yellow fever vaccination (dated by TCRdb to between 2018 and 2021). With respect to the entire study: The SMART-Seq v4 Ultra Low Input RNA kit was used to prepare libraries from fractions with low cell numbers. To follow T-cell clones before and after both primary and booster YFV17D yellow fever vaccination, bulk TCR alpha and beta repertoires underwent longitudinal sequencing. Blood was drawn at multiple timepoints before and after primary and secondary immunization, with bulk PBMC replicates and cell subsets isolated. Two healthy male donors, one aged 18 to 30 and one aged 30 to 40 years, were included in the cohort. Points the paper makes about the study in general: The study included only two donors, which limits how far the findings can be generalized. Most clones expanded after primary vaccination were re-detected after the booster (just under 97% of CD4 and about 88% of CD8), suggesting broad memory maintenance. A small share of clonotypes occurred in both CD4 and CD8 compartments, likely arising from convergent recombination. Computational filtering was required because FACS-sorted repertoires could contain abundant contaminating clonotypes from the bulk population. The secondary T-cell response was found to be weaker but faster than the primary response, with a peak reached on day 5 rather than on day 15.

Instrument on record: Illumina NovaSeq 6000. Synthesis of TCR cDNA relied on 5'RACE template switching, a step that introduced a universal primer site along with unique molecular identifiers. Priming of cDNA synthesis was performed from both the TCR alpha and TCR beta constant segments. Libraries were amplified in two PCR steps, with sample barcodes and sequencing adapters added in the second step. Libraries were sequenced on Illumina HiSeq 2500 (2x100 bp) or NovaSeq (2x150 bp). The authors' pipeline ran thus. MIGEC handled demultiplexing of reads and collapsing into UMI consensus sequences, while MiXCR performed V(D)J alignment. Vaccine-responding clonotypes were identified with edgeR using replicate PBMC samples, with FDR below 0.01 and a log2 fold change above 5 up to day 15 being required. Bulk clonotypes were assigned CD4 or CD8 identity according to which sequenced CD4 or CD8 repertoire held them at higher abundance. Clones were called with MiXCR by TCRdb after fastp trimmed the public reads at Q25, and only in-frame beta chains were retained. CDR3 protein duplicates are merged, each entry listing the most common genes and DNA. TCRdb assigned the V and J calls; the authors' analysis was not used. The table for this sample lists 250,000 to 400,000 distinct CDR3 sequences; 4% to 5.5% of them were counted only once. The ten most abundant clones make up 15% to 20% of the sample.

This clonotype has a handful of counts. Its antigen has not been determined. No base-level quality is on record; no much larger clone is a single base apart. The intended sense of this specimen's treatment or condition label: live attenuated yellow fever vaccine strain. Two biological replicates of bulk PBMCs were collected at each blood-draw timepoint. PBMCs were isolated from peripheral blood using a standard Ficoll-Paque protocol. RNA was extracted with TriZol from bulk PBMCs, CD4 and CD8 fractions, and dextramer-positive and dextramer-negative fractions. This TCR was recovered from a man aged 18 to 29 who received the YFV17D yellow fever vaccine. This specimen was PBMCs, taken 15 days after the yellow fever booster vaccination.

CDR3 reads: CASSPGSGGGLLDTQYF. The DNA is as follows: TGTGCCAGCAGTCCCGGTTCCGGCGGGGGGTTATTGGATACGCAGTATTTT. The chain was built from TRBV12-3 or TRBV12-4 and TRBJ2-3; 8 nucleotides in the junction match TRBD2. Germline trimming: 5 bases from V, 6 bases from J; junction bases outside gene matches: 16. Including the terminal cysteine and phenylalanine, the CDR3 comprises 17 residues. Solely the CDR3 DNA is kept, with 51 bases framed from the first base.